The TCR beta chain described here comes from a study of Ad26.COV2.S vaccination and SARS-CoV-2 variants. Overall study: It was the COV1001 Ad26.COV2.S trial arm that included the donor.

Assay: immunoSEQ multiplex PCR; the TCRdb copy retains only in-frame clones and omits some. The table lists some 450,000 clones, around 91% of them singletons, with around 4.2% in the top ten. Treatment in this sample: 19 received Ad26.COV2.S at low or high dose, single or two shots; roughly 5 received placebo; per-sample allocation not given. The study sampled participants on day 63 after the first vaccine or placebo injection. The donor's status was that of an adult aged 18-55 years in Boston. The CDR3 sequence is 15 residues long. The V end was cut by 4 bases, the J end by 4 bases, with 13 bases between. Germline CDR1 reads SGHTA; CDR2 reads FQGTGA.

This clonotype was obtained from a person aged 18 to 59 who received the Ad26.COV2.S COVID-19 vaccine or a placebo. Sequencing used peripheral blood, obtained in a trial of Ad26.COV2.S vaccine versus placebo. The chain joins TRBV7-3 to TRBJ2-2; perhaps TRBD2 as D (6 bases). CDR3 DNA sequence: TGTGCCAGCAGCTCAACCGGGAGTTCCACCGGGGAGCTGTTTTTT. Amino acid sequence: CASSSTGSSTGELFF.